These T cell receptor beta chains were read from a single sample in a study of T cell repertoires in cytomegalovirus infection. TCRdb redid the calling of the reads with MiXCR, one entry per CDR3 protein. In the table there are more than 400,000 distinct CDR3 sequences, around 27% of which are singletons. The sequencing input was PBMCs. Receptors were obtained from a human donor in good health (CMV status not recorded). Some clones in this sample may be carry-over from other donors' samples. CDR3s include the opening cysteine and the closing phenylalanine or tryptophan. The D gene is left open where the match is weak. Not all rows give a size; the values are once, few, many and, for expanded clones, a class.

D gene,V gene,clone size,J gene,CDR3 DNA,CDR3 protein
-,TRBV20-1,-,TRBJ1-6,TGCAGTGCAATGGGGTCGGGCCGATATAATTCACCCCTCCACTTT,CSAMGSGRYNSPLHF
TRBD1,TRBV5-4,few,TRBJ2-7,TGTGCCAGCAGCTGGGACAGGGGCGAGCAGTACTTC,CASSWDRGEQYF
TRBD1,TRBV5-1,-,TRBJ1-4,TGCGCCAGCAGCAGACTGGGACAGTGGACTAATGAAAAACTGTTTTTT,CASSRLGQWTNEKLFF
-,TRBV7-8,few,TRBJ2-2,TGTGCCAGCAGCCCACGGTTGTCTAATACCGGGGAGCTGTTTTTT,CASSPRLSNTGELFF
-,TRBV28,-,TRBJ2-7,TGTACCAGCAGTTCACCCTCGGGTGTTTACGAGCAGTACTTC,CTSSSPSGVYEQYF
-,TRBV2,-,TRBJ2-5,TGTGCCAGCGGTGGGGGGATGGAGACCCAGTACTTC,CASGGGMETQYF
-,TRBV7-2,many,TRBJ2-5,TGTGCCAGCACCTATGGATGGGAGACCCAGTACTTC,CASTYGWETQYF
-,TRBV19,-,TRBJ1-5,TGTGCCAGTAGCCGCGGACACCTAATCTATAGCAATCAGCCCCAGCATTTT,CASSRGHLIYSNQPQHF
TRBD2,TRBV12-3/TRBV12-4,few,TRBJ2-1,TGTGCCAGCAGTCTAAGGCGGGAGAGGATCAATGAGCAGTTCTTC,CASSLRRERINEQFF
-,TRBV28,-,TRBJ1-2,TGTGCCAGCAGTCCTGGGACGGCTTCTAACTATGGCTACACCTTC,CASSPGTASNYGYTF
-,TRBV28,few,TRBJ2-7,TGTGCCAGCAGTCCATCGGGGAGAAGGGCCGAGCAGTACTTC,CASSPSGRRAEQYF
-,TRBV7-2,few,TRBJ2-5,TGTGCCAGCAGCTTAGTGGTTAAAGAGACCCAGTACTTC,CASSLVVKETQYF
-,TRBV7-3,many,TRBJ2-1,TGTGCCAGCAGCCAACGGGGACTCCTCAACCATGAGCAGTTCTTC,CASSQRGLLNHEQFF
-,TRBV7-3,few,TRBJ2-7,TGTGCCAGCAGCTTAAAGGGACCTGACGCCGCATACGAGCAGTACTTC,CASSLKGPDAAYEQYF
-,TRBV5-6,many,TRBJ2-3,TGTGCCAGCAGCTTGGCTGCAGATACGCAGTATTTT,CASSLAADTQYF
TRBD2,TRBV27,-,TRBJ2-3,TGTGCCAGCAGCCAACTAGCGGGAGGGCCGGGAGATACGCAGTATTTT,CASSQLAGGPGDTQYF
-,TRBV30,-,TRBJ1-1,TGTGCCTGGAGTGAGGACGGGGACACTGAAGCTTTCTTT,CAWSEDGDTEAFF
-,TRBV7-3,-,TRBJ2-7,TGTGCCAGCAGCTTAACGGGCAGAGCTAGTGGCGAGCAGTACTTC,CASSLTGRASGEQYF
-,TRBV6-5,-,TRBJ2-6,TGTGCCAGCAGTAGGAGGGAGGCCAACGTCCTGACTTTC,CASSRREANVLTF
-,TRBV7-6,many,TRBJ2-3,TGTGCCAGCAGCTTAGCGCGAGGCGGTAGCACAGATACGCAGTATTTT,CASSLARGGSTDTQYF
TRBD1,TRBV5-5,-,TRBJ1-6,TGTGCCAGCAGCTCCCGGGACAGTCCCCGGGGATCCCTCCACTTT,CASSSRDSPRGSLHF
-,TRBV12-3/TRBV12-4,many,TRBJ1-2,TGTGCCAGCAGCTTAAGCGGGAACTATGGCTACACCTTC,CASSLSGNYGYTF
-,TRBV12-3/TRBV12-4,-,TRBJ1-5,TGTGCCAGCAGTACGGGACAACGGAGGGATAGCAATCAGCCCCAGCATTTT,CASSTGQRRDSNQPQHF
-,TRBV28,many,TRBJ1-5,TGTGCCAGCAGTTTTGTATCGGCGGCGATTAAGCCCCAGCATTTT,CASSFVSAAIKPQHF
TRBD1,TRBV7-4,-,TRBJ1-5,TGTGCCAGCAGCCAGGGGCGCAGGGGGCATCGCAATCAGCCCCAGCATTTT,CASSQGRRGHRNQPQHF
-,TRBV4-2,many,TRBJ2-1,TGTGCCAGCAGCCAAGATGAGACAGACCCCTACAATGAGCAGTTCTTC,CASSQDETDPYNEQFF
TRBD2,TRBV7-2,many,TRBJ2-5,TGTGCCAGCAGCTACCAAGCGGGAGACGAGACCCAGTACTTC,CASSYQAGDETQYF
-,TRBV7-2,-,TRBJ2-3,TGTGCCAGCAGGAGGGTCAGGAGTAACCTGGATACGCAGTATTTT,CASRRVRSNLDTQYF
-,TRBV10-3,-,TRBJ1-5,TGTGCCATCAGTGTGGGGTCTCAGCCCCAGCATTTT,CAISVGSQPQHF
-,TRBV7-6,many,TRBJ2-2,TGTGCCAGCAGCCGCCCAGCCCCGAGACAGGGGGTTTATAGCGGGGAGAACACCGGGGAGCTGTTTTTT,CASSRPAPRQGVYSGENTGELFF
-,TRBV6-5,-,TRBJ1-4,TGTGCCAGCAGGGGCCGTGGGGAAAAACTGTTTTTT,CASRGRGEKLFF
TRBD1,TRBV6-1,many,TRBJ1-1,TGTGCCAGCAGCTGGACAGGAGCTCACACTGAAGCTTTCTTT,CASSWTGAHTEAFF
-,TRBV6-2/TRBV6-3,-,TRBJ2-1,TGTGCCAGCAGTTATGATCCGGGTAGCTCCTACAATGAGCAGTTCTTC,CASSYDPGSSYNEQFF
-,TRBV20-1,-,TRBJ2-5,TGCAGTGCTAGAGATCCCCCTAAAGAGACCCAGTACTTC,CSARDPPKETQYF
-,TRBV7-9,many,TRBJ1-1,TGTGCCAGCAGCAAAGACACGGGGAACACTGAAGCTTTCTTT,CASSKDTGNTEAFF